The rows below give T cell receptor beta chains drawn from one sample of a study of patients and donors after allogeneic stem cell transplantation. TCRdb processed the RT-PCR reads anew with MiXCR; each CDR3 protein has one entry. The sample lists about 150,000 distinct CDR3 sequences; approximately 25% were seen once. The sample taken for sequencing was blood, either unsorted or a sorted T cell fraction (not recorded which). These receptors all come from a human donor who was either an allogeneic HSCT recipient or a stem cell or donor lymphocyte infusion donor (not recorded which). It is not recorded whose cells these are; they may come from a transplant donor. CDR3s include the opening cysteine and the closing phenylalanine or tryptophan. A D gene is named only where the DNA matches it firmly. The size field is filled for only some rows; it gives once, few, many or a size class.

DNA: TGTGCCAGCACGGGGTATGAGCAGTTCTTC
CDR3: CASTGYEQFF
D: .
size: few
V: TRBV21-1
J: TRBJ2-1

DNA: TGTGCCAGCAGACCGACAGGGGCCACTGGAAACACCATATATTTT
CDR3: CASRPTGATGNTIYF
D: TRBD1
size: few
V: TRBV6-6
J: TRBJ1-3

DNA: TGTGCCAGCAGTTTACAGGGGGCTTATGGCTACACCTTC
CDR3: CASSLQGAYGYTF
D: TRBD1
size: few
V: TRBV12-3/TRBV12-4
J: TRBJ1-2

DNA: TGCGCCAGCAGCCAAGTCCCCCCGGCAGGGCATGGCTACACCTTC
CDR3: CASSQVPPAGHGYTF
D: .
size: .
V: TRBV4-1
J: TRBJ1-2

DNA: TGCGCCAGCAGCTTGATCTCTGAATACAATGAGCAGTTCTTC
CDR3: CASSLISEYNEQFF
D: .
size: .
V: TRBV5-1
J: TRBJ2-1

DNA: TGCAGCGCTGAATTAACAGGCACTTACTCCTACGAGCAGTACTTC
CDR3: CSAELTGTYSYEQYF
D: .
size: few
V: TRBV29-1
J: TRBJ2-7

DNA: TGCGCCAGCAGCCAGGGGACTCAAGTATTAATCTACGAGCAGTACTTC
CDR3: CASSQGTQVLIYEQYF
D: .
size: .
V: TRBV4-3
J: TRBJ2-7

DNA: TGTGCCACCAGCAGATTCGGCAGGGTCAGGAGCAATCAGCCCCAGCATTTT
CDR3: CATSRFGRVRSNQPQHF
D: .
size: .
V: TRBV15
J: TRBJ1-5

DNA: TGTGCCAGCAGCTTAGCGCGAAGGGAAGGGGATACGCAGTATTTT
CDR3: CASSLARREGDTQYF
D: .
size: .
V: TRBV7-8
J: TRBJ2-3

DNA: TGCGCCAGCAGCCTCCCAGCGGAGACCCAGTACTTC
CDR3: CASSLPAETQYF
D: .
size: .
V: TRBV5-1
J: TRBJ2-5

DNA: TGCAGTGCTAGAGGACCACTTGAGGCCAAAAACATTCAGTACTTC
CDR3: CSARGPLEAKNIQYF
D: .
size: few
V: TRBV20-1
J: TRBJ2-4

DNA: TGTGCCAGCAACCACGGGACAGGGCGGTCCTATGGCTACACCTTC
CDR3: CASNHGTGRSYGYTF
D: TRBD1
size: many
V: TRBV6-2/TRBV6-3
J: TRBJ1-2

DNA: TGTGCCAGCAGCTCCATTGTAGGGACCCAGTACTTC
CDR3: CASSSIVGTQYF
D: .
size: .
V: TRBV11-2
J: TRBJ2-5

DNA: TGTGCCAGTAAGGGTTCGAATCAGCCCCAGCATTTT
CDR3: CASKGSNQPQHF
D: .
size: .
V: TRBV12-3/TRBV12-4
J: TRBJ1-5

DNA: TGCGCCAGCAGCCAGGATAACAGGGTACTAAGGTCTAATGAAAAACTGTTTTTT
CDR3: CASSQDNRVLRSNEKLFF
D: .
size: few
V: TRBV4-3
J: TRBJ1-4

DNA: TGCAGTGCTAGCAGGGGTGTTGGGGGCCTCGCCTACGAGCAGTACTTC
CDR3: CSASRGVGGLAYEQYF
D: .
size: .
V: TRBV20-1
J: TRBJ2-7

DNA: TGTGCCAGCAGTGACCCTACACAGCCTAATGAAAAACTGTTTTTT
CDR3: CASSDPTQPNEKLFF
D: .
size: .
V: TRBV25-1
J: TRBJ1-4

DNA: TGTGCCAGCAGCCCCGGTACAGGGGGCTCGCGAGCTTTCTTT
CDR3: CASSPGTGGSRAFF
D: TRBD1
size: .
V: TRBV3-1
J: TRBJ1-1

DNA: TGTGCCAGCAGCATTGACAGGGGCAGGACTGAAGCTTTCTTT
CDR3: CASSIDRGRTEAFF
D: TRBD1
size: many
V: TRBV11-2
J: TRBJ1-1

DNA: TGCGCCAGCAGCCAAGTATCGTCCCAGCCCCAGCATTTT
CDR3: CASSQVSSQPQHF
D: .
size: few
V: TRBV4-1
J: TRBJ1-5

DNA: TGCGCCAGCAGCCAAGATGGAAGCGGCAGAACTGAAGCTTTCTTT
CDR3: CASSQDGSGRTEAFF
D: .
size: .
V: TRBV4-1
J: TRBJ1-1

DNA: TGTACCAGCAGCCGATCCAGTGGACTAGCGGGCGAATCAGATACGCAGTATTTT
CDR3: CTSSRSSGLAGESDTQYF
D: TRBD2
size: .
V: TRBV4-2
J: TRBJ2-3

DNA: TGTGCCATCAGTGAGAAAAGTGGGACAGGGGCTAACTATGGCTACACCTTC
CDR3: CAISEKSGTGANYGYTF
D: TRBD1
size: many
V: TRBV10-3
J: TRBJ1-2

DNA: TGTGCCAGCAGTTACTCCCTGGCCAGGGGGAGGCGTTACGAGCAGTACTTC
CDR3: CASSYSLARGRRYEQYF
D: .
size: .
V: TRBV6-5
J: TRBJ2-7

DNA: TGTGCCAGCAGTGAAGCGCGGGTCGTAGCTTTCTTT
CDR3: CASSEARVVAFF
D: .
size: .
V: TRBV2
J: TRBJ1-1

DNA: TGTGCCAGCAGCCAAAAGCCTAACTATGGCTACACCTTC
CDR3: CASSQKPNYGYTF
D: .
size: many
V: TRBV3-2
J: TRBJ1-2

DNA: TGCGCCAGCAGCTTGTATTCCGGGACAGGGTACAATGAGCAGTTCTTC
CDR3: CASSLYSGTGYNEQFF
D: TRBD1
size: few
V: TRBV5-1
J: TRBJ2-1

DNA: TGCGCCAGCAGCCAAGATCCCTTAAGCCATGAGCAGTTCTTC
CDR3: CASSQDPLSHEQFF
D: .
size: .
V: TRBV4-3
J: TRBJ2-1

DNA: TGCGCCAGCAGTAAAGGGGGGAACATTGAGCAGTTCTTC
CDR3: CASSKGGNIEQFF
D: .
size: few
V: TRBV5-1
J: TRBJ2-1

DNA: TGCGCCAGCAGCACACGACTAGCGGGGGCCAATTCACTCCAAGAGACCCAGTACTTC
CDR3: CASSTRLAGANSLQETQYF
D: TRBD2
size: .
V: TRBV4-1
J: TRBJ2-5

DNA: TGCAGCGTTGTTGAAGTCGTTCAGTACTTC
CDR3: CSVVEVVQYF
D: .
size: few
V: TRBV29-1
J: TRBJ2-4

DNA: TGCGCCAGCCGAGTGACGAACACTGAAGCTTTCTTT
CDR3: CASRVTNTEAFF
D: .
size: many
V: TRBV5-1
J: TRBJ1-1

DNA: TGCGCCAGCAGCTTGGGCCGGCGGGGGACCGCCGACACTGAAGCTTTCTTT
CDR3: CASSLGRRGTADTEAFF
D: .
size: .
V: TRBV5-1
J: TRBJ1-1

DNA: TGTGCCAGCAGTTTTGCACAGAAGCTTAACTATGGCTACACCTTC
CDR3: CASSFAQKLNYGYTF
D: .
size: .
V: TRBV27
J: TRBJ1-2

DNA: TGCGCCAGCAGCTTAGTGAGTGAAGGTGTCCAAGAGACCCAGTACTTC
CDR3: CASSLVSEGVQETQYF
D: .
size: .
V: TRBV5-1
J: TRBJ2-5

DNA: TGTGCCAGCACCCTAGGAGAACAGGGTAAAGTGACCCAGTACTTC
CDR3: CASTLGEQGKVTQYF
D: .
size: .
V: TRBV6-6
J: TRBJ2-5